The rows below give T cell receptor beta chains drawn from one sample of a study of blood T cell repertoires in COVID-19. Generated by immunoSEQ multiplex PCR, the TCRdb table keeps only in-frame clones and is missing some. The profile shows under 350,000 clones, 86% of them singletons. The sample taken for sequencing was PBMCs or T cells enriched from blood (not recorded which). The receptors come from a woman younger than 30 who had recovered from COVID-19. CDR3s include the opening cysteine and the closing phenylalanine or tryptophan. Fields, in order: J gene, D gene, clone size, V gene, CDR3 DNA, CDR3 protein. A D gene is named only where the DNA matches it firmly. Size is omitted from some rows. Given values are once, few, many or a class for expanded clones.

J gene: TRBJ2-5; D gene: .; clone size: .; V gene: TRBV11-2; CDR3 DNA: TGTGCCAGCAGCCGGCGGGAGACCCAGTACTTC; CDR3 protein: CASSRRETQYF
J gene: TRBJ2-1; D gene: .; clone size: .; V gene: TRBV7-2; CDR3 DNA: TGTGCCAGCAGCTGGGGGGACAGTTACAATGAGCAGTTCTTC; CDR3 protein: CASSWGDSYNEQFF
J gene: TRBJ2-5; D gene: .; clone size: .; V gene: TRBV5-1; CDR3 DNA: TGCGCCAGCAGCTTGGCAACAGCCGAAGAGACCCAGTACTTC; CDR3 protein: CASSLATAEETQYF
J gene: TRBJ2-7; D gene: .; clone size: .; V gene: TRBV6-2/TRBV6-3; CDR3 DNA: TGTGCCAGCAGTTACTATGCAGGAACCTACGAGCAGTACTTC; CDR3 protein: CASSYYAGTYEQYF
J gene: TRBJ2-1; D gene: TRBD2; clone size: .; V gene: TRBV19; CDR3 DNA: TGTGCCAGTAGCCTCGCGACTAGCGGGCCCTACAATGAGCAGTTCTTC; CDR3 protein: CASSLATSGPYNEQFF
J gene: TRBJ1-6; D gene: TRBD1; clone size: .; V gene: TRBV6-1; CDR3 DNA: TGTGCCAGCAGTGATAGGTACAGGGGGAACTCACCCCTCCACTTT; CDR3 protein: CASSDRYRGNSPLHF
J gene: TRBJ2-1; D gene: .; clone size: once; V gene: TRBV27; CDR3 DNA: TGTGCCAGCAGTCCTGACAGGAGATATTACAATGAGCAGTTCTTC; CDR3 protein: CASSPDRRYYNEQFF
J gene: TRBJ2-1; D gene: TRBD2; clone size: .; V gene: TRBV10-2; CDR3 DNA: TGCGCCAGCAGATCAGCGGGAGAGGGAAATGAGCAGTTCTTC; CDR3 protein: CASRSAGEGNEQFF
J gene: TRBJ2-3; D gene: TRBD2; clone size: .; V gene: TRBV5-8; CDR3 DNA: TGTGCCAGCAGCTACGGGACTAGCGGTCCAAGCACAGATACGCAGTATTTT; CDR3 protein: CASSYGTSGPSTDTQYF
J gene: TRBJ1-4; D gene: .; clone size: .; V gene: TRBV11-2; CDR3 DNA: TGTGCCAGCAGCGTGCGCGGGAATGAAAAACTGTTTTTT; CDR3 protein: CASSVRGNEKLFF